The 8 T cell receptor beta chains below all came from one sample that was sequenced in a study of shared clonotypes between healthy human individuals. TCRdb's copy holds only in-frame clones and misses some; the assay was immunoSEQ multiplex PCR. The sample shows approximately 2.3 million clones, 85% to 95% of them seen only once. Sequenced: naive CD4+ T cells from PBMCs. Subset reported: CD45RA+ positively selected. Every receptor here comes from a young man in good health. Some clones in this sample may be carry-over from other donors' samples.

On this clone: The sample has other DNA sequences that encode this CDR3 too. This chain uses TRBV5-1 with TRBJ2-3; 11 nucleotides agree with TRBD2. The germline CDR1 and CDR2 sequences are SGHRS and YFSETQ. V lost 4 bases and J lost 2; bases outside the gene matches: 6. There are 16 residues in the CDR3. The CDR3 sequence is CASSPGTSGYTDTQYF. CDR3 in DNA: TGCGCCAGCAGCCCAGGGACTAGCGGTTACACAGATACGCAGTATTTT.

The chain carries TRBV9 and TRBJ2-5, with a weak D call TRBD2 (6 bases). Trimming left V 3 bases short and J 5 bases short, with 20 bases between. The CDR3 has 16 amino acids. Germline CDR1 reads SGDLS; CDR2 reads YYNGEE. DNA for the CDR3: TGTGCCAGCAGCGCCACCCAGCGGGCCCCTTGGGAGACCCAGTACTTC. This encodes CASSATQRAPWETQYF.

The chain has TRBV4-3 and TRBJ2-7; maybe TRBD2 (6 bases). CDR3 size: 16 residues. Trimming removed 4 bases at V and 0 bases at J, with 16 bases between. Germline lookup yields CDR1 LGHNA and CDR2 YSLEER. The DNA for the CDR3 is TGCGCCAGCAGCCGGGGACTGCTGAAATTCTCCTACGAGCAGTACTTC. It yields the protein CASSRGLLKFSYEQYF.

The chain combines TRBV11-3 with TRBJ2-3, with a weak D call TRBD2 (5 bases). CDR1 and CDR2 from the germline V gene are SGHNT and YENEEA. The CDR3 is 15 residues long. Trimming shortened V by 3 bases and J by 0 bases, and 10 bases separated the two germline ends. CDR3 amino acids: CASSFEGGSTDTQYF. The CDR3 DNA reads as TGTGCCAGCAGCTTCGAGGGCGGAAGCACAGATACGCAGTATTTT.

This sequence joins TRBV30 and TRBJ1-1; D gene uncertain. Germline V gene lookup returns CDR1 GTSNPN and CDR2 SVGIG (reference sequence). This CDR3 contains 12 residues. V lost 0 bases and J lost 5, with 7 bases in between. The CDR3 loop is CAWSVYQTEAFF. Here the CDR3 DNA reads TGTGCCTGGAGTGTATACCAGACTGAAGCTTTCTTT. Combining the CDR3 with reference TRBV30 and TRBJ1-1 gives the whole variable domain SQTIHQWPATLVQPVGSPLSLECTVEGTSNPNLYWYRQAAGRGLQLLFYSVGIGQISSEVPQNLSASRPQDRQFILSSKKLLLSDSGFYLCAWSVYQTEAFFGQGTRLTVV.

This chain connects TRBV19 to TRBJ2-7; 7 bases map to TRBD1. From germline, CDR1 is LNHDA and CDR2 SQIVND (reference sequence). Germline trimming cut 5 bases from V and 2 bases from J; bases unmatched to any gene: 24. This CDR3 is built from 20 residues. The CDR3 DNA sequence: TGTGCCAGTAGTCTCCGTCTCCCGGGACAGCGGCCAGTTAGCCCCTACGAGCAGTACTTC. This gives the protein CASSLRLPGQRPVSPYEQYF.

This chain links TRBV5-4 with TRBJ2-7, with D tentatively TRBD1 (5 bases). Trimming shortened V by 1 base and J by 7 bases, and 15 bases separated the two germline ends. The CDR3 loop spans 14 amino acids. CDR1 and CDR2 from the germline V gene are SGHNT and YYREEE (reference sequence). CDR3 coding DNA: TGTGCCAGCAGCTTGCAGGCAGGGCTTGGGGAGCAGTACTTC. It specifies CASSLQAGLGEQYF.

The chain recombines TRBV5-1 with TRBJ1-1, with TRBD1 as a possible D gene (6 bases). The CDR3 is made up of 13 amino acids. V gave up 5 bases and J gave up 5 bases, with 13 bases separating them. Germline V gene data show CDR1 as SGHRS and CDR2 as YFSETQ. CDR3 DNA sequence: TGCGCCAGCAGGCGGGGGGACAATACTGAAGCTTTCTTT. It specifies CASRRGDNTEAFF.